The 5 T cell receptor beta chains below come from one sample, sequenced in a study of response to subunit inactivated influenza vaccine. TCRdb passed the RT-PCR reads through MiXCR, listing each CDR3 protein once. The sample comprises about 830,000 distinct CDR3 sequences, about 18% of which are singletons, and about 11% rests with the top ten. The input for sequencing was PBMCs from blood, taken 4 to 6 days after vaccination. The receptors shown here come from a man aged 45 to 65 who received an inactivated influenza vaccine.

V is TRBV11-2 and J is TRBJ2-2, with D unresolved. Germline V lookup: CDR1 SGHAT, CDR2 FQNNGV. Between the trimmed V and J ends, which lost 5 bases and 5 bases, there was a span of 12 bases. The CDR3 has 14 amino acids. In DNA, the CDR3 is TGTGCCAGCAGCATCGACTGGACGACCGGGGAGCTGTTTTTT. Amino acids: CASSIDWTTGELFF.

This clonotype has ten or more counts. V gene TRBV29-1 combines with J gene TRBJ2-5, with a possible D match to TRBD2 (6 bases). Germline V gene data show CDR1 as SQVTM and CDR2 as ANQGSEA. The CDR3 totals 14 residues. V was clipped by 0 bases and J by 7 bases, with 15 bases between them. The CDR3 nucleotides read TGCAGCGTTGAAGATCGGAGGGGACCTGGGACCCAGTACTTC. Translation: CSVEDRRGPGTQYF.

This clonotype came up a few times. The J gene is TRBJ2-5, the V gene TRBV9; 10 bases align to TRBD2. The germline CDR1 and CDR2 sequences are SGDLS and YYNGEE. Trimming took 2 bases from V and 3 from J; bases not matched to a gene: 1. The length of the CDR3 is 14 residues. The CDR3 nucleotides read TGTGCCAGCAGCGTTGGACTAGCGGAAGAGACCCAGTACTTC. The encoded protein is CASSVGLAEETQYF.

The chain combines TRBV7-3 with TRBJ2-1, with D perhaps matching TRBD1 (7 bases). The CDR3 is 15 residues long. The V gene lost 5 bases and the J gene lost 4 bases, with 15 bases spanning the gap. Germline CDR1 is SGHTA and CDR2 is FQGTGA. The CDR3 nucleotides are TGTGCCAGCAGCCCCCCAGGGGGGCTGTACAATGAGCAGTTCTTC. Translation gives CASSPPGGLYNEQFF.

V usage is TRBV29-1 and J usage is TRBJ1-1; 9 bases align to TRBD1. Losses at the gene ends were 5 bases for V and 2 bases for J; bases not matched to a gene: 6. The CDR3 has 14 residues. CDR1 is SQVTM and CDR2 is ANQGSEA in the germline V gene. In nucleotides, the CDR3 is TGCAGCGTTCTGGGGGGACAGGGCAACACTGAAGCTTTCTTT. It specifies CSVLGGQGNTEAFF.